This T cell receptor beta chain was obtained from a study of cytotoxic CD8 clonotypes in ibrutinib-treated CLL. For the study at large: Sequenced samples delivered averages of some 260,000 productive templates and roughly 94,000 productive rearrangements. General study findings and limits: Elevated clonality accompanied ibrutinib response, with a return toward baseline values at progression. Sustained-remission and progressing patients were not sampled at matched times.

Comment on this clone: What it recognizes is unknown.

Only in-frame clones appear in the TCRdb table, and some are missing; sequencing was by immunoSEQ multiplex PCR. The sample carries over 6,000 clones, around 79% recorded once. Between the trimmed V and J ends, which lost 0 bases and 9 bases, there was a span of 9 bases. The CDR3 extends over 13 amino acids. The V gene's germline CDR1 is MNHEY and CDR2 SVGAGI. The receptor comes from a human donor with chronic lymphocytic leukemia. J is TRBJ1-3 and V is TRBV6-5; D ambiguous. Here the sequenced sample was PBMCs, taken before ibrutinib treatment. CDR3 sequence: CASSYSTASTIYF. The CDR3, as DNA: TGTGCCAGCAGTTACTCGACGGCCAGCACCATATATTTT.